This T cell receptor (beta chain) was sequenced in a study of human T cells and chemical hapten exposure. Study context: Patch tests put 0.01% DPC on the upper back, read at 6 days. Mostly female patients had alopecia areata, totalis or universalis.

The CDR3 extends over 12 amino acids. Trimming stripped 2 bases from V and 10 bases from J, with 11 bases between. Germline lookup yields CDR1 MNHEY and CDR2 SVGAGI. Time point: pre-sensitization, week 0. The treatment was: therapeutic diphenylcyclopropenone sensitization with weekly scalp DPC. Donors, patients with alopecia ranging from 18 to 70 years old and judged suitable for DPC, provided samples. TCRdb recomputed calls from the RACE reads with MiXCR, one row per CDR3 protein. The sample consists of fewer than 350,000 distinct CDR3 sequences, 7.7% of them appearing once. Study-wide results and limits: Patch test score was positively correlated with the counts of PT1 expanded TCRs.

This clonotype turned up a few times. The antigen is not known. Source: whole blood, taken in connection with sensitization to the hapten diphenylcyclopropenone (DPC). The receptor was isolated from a young man with alopecia areata. Some clones in this sample may be carry-over from other donors' samples. This chain links TRBV6-5 with TRBJ1-1; tentative D call: TRBD1 (5 bases). This CDR3 is CASSYQGGRAFF. The CDR3 DNA follows: TGTGCCAGCAGTTACCAGGGCGGCAGAGCTTTCTTT.